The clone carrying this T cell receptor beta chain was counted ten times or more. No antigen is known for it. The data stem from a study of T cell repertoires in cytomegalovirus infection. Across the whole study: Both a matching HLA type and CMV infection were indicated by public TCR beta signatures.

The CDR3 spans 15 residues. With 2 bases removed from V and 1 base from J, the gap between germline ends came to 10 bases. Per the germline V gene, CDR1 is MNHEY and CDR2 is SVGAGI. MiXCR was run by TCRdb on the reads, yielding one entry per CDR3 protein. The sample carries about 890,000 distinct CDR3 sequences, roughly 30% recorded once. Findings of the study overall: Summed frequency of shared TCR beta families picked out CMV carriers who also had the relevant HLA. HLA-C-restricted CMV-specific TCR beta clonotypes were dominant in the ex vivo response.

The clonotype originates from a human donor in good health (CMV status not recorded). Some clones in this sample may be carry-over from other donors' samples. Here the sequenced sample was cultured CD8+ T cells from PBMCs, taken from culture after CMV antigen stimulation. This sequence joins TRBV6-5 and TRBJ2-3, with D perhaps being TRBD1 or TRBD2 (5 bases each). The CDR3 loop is CASSYARGRTDTQYF. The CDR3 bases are TGTGCCAGCAGTTACGCTCGGGGCCGCACAGATACGCAGTATTTT.